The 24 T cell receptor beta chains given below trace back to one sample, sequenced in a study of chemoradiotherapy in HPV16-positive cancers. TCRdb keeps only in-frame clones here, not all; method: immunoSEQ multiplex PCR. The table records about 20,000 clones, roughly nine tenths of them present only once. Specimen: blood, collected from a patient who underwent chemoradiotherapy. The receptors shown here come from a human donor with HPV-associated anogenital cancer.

CDR3 nucleotides: TGTGCCAGCAGTTCTAACAGGGGAGGAGTAGTCACAGATACGCAGTATTTT. This translates into CASSSNRGGVVTDTQYF. The chain uses TRBV28 and TRBJ2-3; a possible D gene is TRBD1 (7 bases). Trimming stripped 4 bases from V and 2 bases from J, with 19 bases between. From germline, CDR1 is MDHEN and CDR2 SYDVKM. The CDR3 has 17 residues.

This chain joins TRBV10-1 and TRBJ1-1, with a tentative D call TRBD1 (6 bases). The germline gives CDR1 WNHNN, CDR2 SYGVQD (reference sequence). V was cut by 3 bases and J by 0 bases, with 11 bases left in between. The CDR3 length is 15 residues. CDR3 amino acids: CASSEWGALNTEAFF. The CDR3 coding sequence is TGCGCCAGCAGTGAATGGGGGGCGCTGAACACTGAAGCTTTCTTT.

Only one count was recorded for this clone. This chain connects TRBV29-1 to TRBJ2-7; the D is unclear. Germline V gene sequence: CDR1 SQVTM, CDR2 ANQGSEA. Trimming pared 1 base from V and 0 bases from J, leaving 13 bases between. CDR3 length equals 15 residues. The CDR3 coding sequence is TGCAGCGTTGAAGGAAGTCCAGGTTCCTCCTACGAGCAGTACTTC. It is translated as CSVEGSPGSSYEQYF.

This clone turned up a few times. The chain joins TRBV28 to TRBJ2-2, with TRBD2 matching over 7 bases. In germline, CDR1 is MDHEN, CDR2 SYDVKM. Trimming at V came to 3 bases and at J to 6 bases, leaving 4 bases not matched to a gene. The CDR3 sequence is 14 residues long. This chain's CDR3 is CASSFHSGPGELFF. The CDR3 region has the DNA TGTGCCAGCAGTTTCCATAGCGGGCCCGGGGAGCTGTTTTTT. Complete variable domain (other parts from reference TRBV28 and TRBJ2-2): DVKVTQSSRYLVKRTGEKVFLECVQDMDHENMFWYRQDPGLGLRLIYFSYDVKMKEKGDIPEGYSVSREKKERFSLILESASTNQTSMYLCASSFHSGPGELFFGEGSRLTVL.

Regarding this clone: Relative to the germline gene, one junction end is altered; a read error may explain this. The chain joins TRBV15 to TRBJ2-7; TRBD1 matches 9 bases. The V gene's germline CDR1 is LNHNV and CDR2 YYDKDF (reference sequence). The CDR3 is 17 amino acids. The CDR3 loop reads CATNRDRGIQGANEQYF. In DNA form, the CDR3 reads TGTGCCACCAACAGAGATAGGGGGATACAGGGGGCTAACGAGCAGTACTTC.

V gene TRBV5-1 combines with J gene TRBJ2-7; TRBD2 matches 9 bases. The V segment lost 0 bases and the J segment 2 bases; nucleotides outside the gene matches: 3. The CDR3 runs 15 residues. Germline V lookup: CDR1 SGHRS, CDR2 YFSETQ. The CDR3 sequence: CASSLEAGGPYEQYF. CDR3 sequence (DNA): TGCGCCAGCAGCTTGGAGGCGGGAGGGCCCTACGAGCAGTACTTC.

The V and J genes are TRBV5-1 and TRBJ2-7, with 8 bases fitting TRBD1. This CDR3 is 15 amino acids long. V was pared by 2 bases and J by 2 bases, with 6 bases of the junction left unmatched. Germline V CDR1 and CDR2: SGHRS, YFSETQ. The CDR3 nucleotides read TGCGCCAGCAGCTTAGGGACAGGAATGACCTACGAGCAGTACTTC. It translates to CASSLGTGMTYEQYF.

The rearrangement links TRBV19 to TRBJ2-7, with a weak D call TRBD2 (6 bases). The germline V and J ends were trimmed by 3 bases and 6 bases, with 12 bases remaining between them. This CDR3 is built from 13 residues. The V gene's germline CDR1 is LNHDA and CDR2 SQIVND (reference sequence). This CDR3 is CASSISLASEQYF. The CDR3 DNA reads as TGTGCCAGTAGTATCAGCCTAGCGAGCGAGCAGTACTTC.

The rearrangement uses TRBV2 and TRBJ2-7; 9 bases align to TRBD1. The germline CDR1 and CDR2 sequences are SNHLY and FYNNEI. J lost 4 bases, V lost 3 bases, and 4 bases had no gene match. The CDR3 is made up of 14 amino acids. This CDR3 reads CASSEGTGPYEQYF. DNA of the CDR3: TGTGCCAGCAGTGAGGGGACAGGGCCATACGAGCAGTACTTC.

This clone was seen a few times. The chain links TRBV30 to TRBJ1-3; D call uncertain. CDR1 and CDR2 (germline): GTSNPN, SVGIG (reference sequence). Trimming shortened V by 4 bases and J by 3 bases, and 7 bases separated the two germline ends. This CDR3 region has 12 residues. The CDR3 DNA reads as TGTGCCTGGAAGGGAGTTGGAAACACCATATATTTT. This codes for CAWKGVGNTIYF.

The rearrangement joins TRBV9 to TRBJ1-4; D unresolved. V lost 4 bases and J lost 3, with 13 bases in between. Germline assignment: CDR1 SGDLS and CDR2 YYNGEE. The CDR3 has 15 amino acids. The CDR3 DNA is TGTGCCAGCAGCCGGGAGGGTGGGGCTAATGAAAAACTGTTTTTT. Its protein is CASSREGGANEKLFF.

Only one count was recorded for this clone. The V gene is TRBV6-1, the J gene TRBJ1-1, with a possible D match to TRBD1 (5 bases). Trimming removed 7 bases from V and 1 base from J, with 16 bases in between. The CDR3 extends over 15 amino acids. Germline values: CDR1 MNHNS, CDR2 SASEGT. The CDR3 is CASIQGTFRNTEAFF. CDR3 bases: TGTGCCAGCATCCAGGGAACCTTTAGGAACACTGAAGCTTTCTTT.

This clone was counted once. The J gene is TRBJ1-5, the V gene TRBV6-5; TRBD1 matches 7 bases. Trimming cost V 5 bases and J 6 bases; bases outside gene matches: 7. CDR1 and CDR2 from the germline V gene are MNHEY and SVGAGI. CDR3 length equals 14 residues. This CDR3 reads CASSQGGAGQPQHF. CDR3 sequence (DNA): TGTGCCAGCAGTCAGGGGGGGGCGGGTCAGCCCCAGCATTTT.

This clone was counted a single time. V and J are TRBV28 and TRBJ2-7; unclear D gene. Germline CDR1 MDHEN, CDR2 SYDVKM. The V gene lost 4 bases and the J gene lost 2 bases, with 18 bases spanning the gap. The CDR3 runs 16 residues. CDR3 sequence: CASSWTSFRSPYEQYF. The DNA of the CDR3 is TGTGCCAGCAGTTGGACCAGTTTCCGGAGCCCCTACGAGCAGTACTTC.

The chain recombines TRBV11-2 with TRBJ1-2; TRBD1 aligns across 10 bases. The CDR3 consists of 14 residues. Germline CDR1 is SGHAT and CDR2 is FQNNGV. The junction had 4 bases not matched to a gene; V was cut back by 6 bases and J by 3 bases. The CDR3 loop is CASSSGTGDYGYTF. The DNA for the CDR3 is TGTGCCAGCAGTTCCGGGACAGGGGACTATGGCTACACCTTC. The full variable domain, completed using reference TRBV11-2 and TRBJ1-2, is EAGVAQSPRYKIIEKRQSVAFWCNPISGHATLYWYQQILGQGPKLLIQFQNNGVVDDSQLPKDRFSAERLKGVDSTLKIQPAKLEDSAVYLCASSSGTGDYGYTFGSGTRLTVV.

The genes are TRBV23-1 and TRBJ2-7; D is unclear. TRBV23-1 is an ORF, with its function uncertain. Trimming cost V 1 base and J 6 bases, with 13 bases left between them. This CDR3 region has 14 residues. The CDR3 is CASSQYSDGCEQYF. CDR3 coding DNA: TGCGCCAGCAGTCAATATTCCGATGGGTGCGAGCAGTACTTC.

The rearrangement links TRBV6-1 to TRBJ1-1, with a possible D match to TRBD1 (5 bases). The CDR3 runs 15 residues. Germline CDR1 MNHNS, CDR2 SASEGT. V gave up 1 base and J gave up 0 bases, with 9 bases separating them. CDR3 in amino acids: CASSEGGALNTEAFF. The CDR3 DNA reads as TGTGCCAGCAGTGAAGGCGGGGCGTTGAACACTGAAGCTTTCTTT.

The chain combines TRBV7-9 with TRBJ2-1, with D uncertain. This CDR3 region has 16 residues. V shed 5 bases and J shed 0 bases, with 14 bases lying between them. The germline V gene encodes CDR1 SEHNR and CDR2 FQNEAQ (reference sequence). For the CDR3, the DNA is TGTGCCAGCAGCCCCCCCCATTTGGGCTCCTACAATGAGCAGTTCTTC. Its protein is CASSPPHLGSYNEQFF.

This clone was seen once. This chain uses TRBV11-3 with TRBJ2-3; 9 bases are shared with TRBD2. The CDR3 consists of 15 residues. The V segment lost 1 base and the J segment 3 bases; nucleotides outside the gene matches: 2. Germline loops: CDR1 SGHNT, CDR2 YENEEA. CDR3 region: CASSLGAGGTDTQYF. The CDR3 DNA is TGTGCCAGCAGCTTAGGAGCGGGAGGTACAGATACGCAGTATTTT.

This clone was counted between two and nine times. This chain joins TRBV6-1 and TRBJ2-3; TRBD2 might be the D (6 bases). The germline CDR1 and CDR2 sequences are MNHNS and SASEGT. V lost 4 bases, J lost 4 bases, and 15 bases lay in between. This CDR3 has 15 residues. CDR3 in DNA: TGTGCCAGCAGTGTGGCCGGGGGACGGGCAGATACGCAGTATTTT. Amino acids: CASSVAGGRADTQYF.

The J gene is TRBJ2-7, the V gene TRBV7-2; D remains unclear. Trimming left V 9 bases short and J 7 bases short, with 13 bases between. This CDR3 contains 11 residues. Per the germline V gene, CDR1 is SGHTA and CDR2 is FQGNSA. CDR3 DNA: TGTGCCAGTGAGGCGTCCTCAGAGCAGTACTTC. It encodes CASEASSEQYF. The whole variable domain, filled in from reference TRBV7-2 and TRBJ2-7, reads GAGVSQSPSNKVTEKGKDVELRCDPISGHTALYWYRQSLGQGLEFLIYFQGNSAPDKSGLPSDRFSAERTGGSVSTLTIQRTQQEDSAVYLCASEASSEQYFGPGTRLTVT.

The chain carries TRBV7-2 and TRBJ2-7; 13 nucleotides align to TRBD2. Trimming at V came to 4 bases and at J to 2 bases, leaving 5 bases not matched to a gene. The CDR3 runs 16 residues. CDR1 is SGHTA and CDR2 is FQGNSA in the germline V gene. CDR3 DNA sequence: TGTGCCAGCAGCTCGCGGACTAGCGGGAGACCCTACGAGCAGTACTTC. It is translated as CASSSRTSGRPYEQYF.

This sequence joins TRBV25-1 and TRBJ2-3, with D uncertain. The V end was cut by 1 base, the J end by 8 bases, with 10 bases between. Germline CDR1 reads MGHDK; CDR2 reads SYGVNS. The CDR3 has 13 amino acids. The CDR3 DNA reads TGTGCCAGCAGTGAATCTCGCCGTGGTACGCAGTATTTT. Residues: CASSESRRGTQYF. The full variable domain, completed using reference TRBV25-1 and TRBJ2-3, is EADIYQTPRYLVIGTGKKITLECSQTMGHDKMYWYQQDPGMELHLIHYSYGVNSTEKGDLSSESTVSRIRTEHFPLTLESARPSHTSQYLCASSESRRGTQYFGPGTRLTVL.

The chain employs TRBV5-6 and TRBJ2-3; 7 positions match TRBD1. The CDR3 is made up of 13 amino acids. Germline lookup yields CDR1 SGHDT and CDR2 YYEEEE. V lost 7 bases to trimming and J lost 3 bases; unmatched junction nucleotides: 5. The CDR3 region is CASYRGATDTQYF. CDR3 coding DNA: TGTGCCAGCTACAGGGGAGCGACAGATACGCAGTATTTT.